The 30 T cell receptor beta chains presented below share a single source sample, sequenced in a study of early T cells in non-severe SARS-CoV-2 infection. TCRdb redid the calling of the 5' RACE reads with MiXCR, one entry per CDR3 protein. This sample has some 48,000 distinct CDR3 sequences, with 7.7% found just once. Input material: whole blood. The receptors originated from an adult who was a healthcare worker with PCR-confirmed SARS-CoV-2 infection or an uninfected control (not recorded which).

This clonotype was detected ten times or more. The chain joins TRBV6-4 to TRBJ2-1; D perhaps matches TRBD2 (7 bases). Germline V gene lookup returns CDR1 MRHNA and CDR2 SNTAGT. Between the trimmed V and J ends, which lost 2 bases and 6 bases, there was a span of 8 bases. This CDR3 has 13 amino acids. CDR3 loop: CASSDGGANEQFF. CDR3 sequence (DNA): TGTGCCAGCAGTGACGGGGGGGCCAATGAGCAGTTCTTC.

This clonotype showed up many times. The V call is TRBV6-1, the J call TRBJ2-3, with 8 bases aligning to TRBD2. The CDR3 is made up of 15 amino acids. Germline trimming cut 2 bases from V and 3 bases from J; bases unmatched to any gene: 4. The germline V gene encodes CDR1 MNHNS and CDR2 SASEGT. CDR3 residues: CASSESSGGTDTQYF. In DNA form, the CDR3 reads TGTGCCAGCAGTGAATCCAGCGGGGGAACAGATACGCAGTATTTT.

This clonotype was observed at least ten times. This chain connects TRBV29-1 to TRBJ1-1, with TRBD1 identical over 7 bases. J gave up 3 bases and V 8 bases, and 9 bases lay outside the gene matches. CDR3 length: 13 amino acids. Germline V gene data show CDR1 as SQVTM and CDR2 as ANQGSEA. This CDR3 is CSFWEGADTEAFF. DNA of the CDR3: TGCAGCTTTTGGGAGGGGGCCGACACTGAAGCTTTCTTT.

This clonotype has only a few counts. The V and J genes are TRBV28 and TRBJ2-7; 10 nucleotides match TRBD1. Trimming at V came to 4 bases and at J to 3 bases, leaving 9 bases not matched to a gene. CDR1 and CDR2 (germline): MDHEN, SYDVKM. This CDR3 has 16 residues. CDR3 loop: CASSSQTGGFYYEQYF. The CDR3, as DNA: TGTGCCAGCAGTTCGCAGACAGGGGGCTTTTACTACGAGCAGTACTTC.

This clonotype appeared a few times. The genes are TRBV20-1 and TRBJ1-5; D unresolved. Between the trimmed V and J ends, which lost 7 bases and 7 bases, there was a span of 14 bases. The CDR3 loop spans 12 amino acids. The germline CDR1 and CDR2 sequences are DFQATT and SNEGSKA (reference sequence). CDR3 residues: CSGREGSQPQHF. In DNA, the CDR3 is TGCAGTGGAAGGGAGGGTAGCCAGCCCCAGCATTTT.

This clonotype was observed many times. The V call is TRBV20-1, the J call TRBJ1-3; D ambiguous. V lost 5 bases and J lost 4, with 6 bases in between. CDR3 length: 11 residues. Germline CDR1 is DFQATT and CDR2 is SNEGSKA (reference sequence). DNA for the CDR3: TGCAGTGCTGTATCCGGAAACACCATATATTTT. Protein product: CSAVSGNTIYF.

Regarding this clonotype: The limits of the CDR3 on the DNA are not certain, so only TCRdb's listed CDR3 is given. This chain uses TRBV5-4 with TRBJ2-2; the D segment call TRBD2 is taken from the table without a DNA check. Germline CDR1 reads SGHNT; CDR2 reads YYREEE (reference sequence). Inclusive of both ends, the CDR3 amounts to 14 amino acids. The CDR3 loop is CASSFSASTGSCFF.

This clonotype was seen only a few times. The V and J genes are TRBV18 and TRBJ2-6, with D perhaps assigned TRBD1 or TRBD2 (5 bases each). The CDR3 has 18 amino acids. Trimming took 4 bases from V and 4 from J, leaving 20 bases between them. Per the germline V gene, CDR1 is KGHSH and CDR2 is LQKENI. The CDR3 nucleotides read TGTGCCAGCTCACAAAATCAAAATCAGGGACCCGGGGCCAACGTCCTGACTTTC. Translating gives CASSQNQNQGPGANVLTF.

This clonotype was seen at least ten times. V gene TRBV3-1 combines with J gene TRBJ2-7, with D maybe TRBD1 (5 bases). Germline loops: CDR1 LGHDT, CDR2 YNNKEL (reference sequence). The CDR3 consists of 13 residues. Trimming left V 4 bases short and J 1 base short, with 8 bases between. The CDR3 loop is CASSRQTSYEQYF. The CDR3 DNA is TGTGCCAGCAGCCGACAGACTTCCTACGAGCAGTACTTC.

There are many counts of this clonotype. V is TRBV4-3 and J is TRBJ1-1; D not certain. The CDR3 is 15 residues long. Germline CDR1 LGHNA, CDR2 YSLEER. Trimming cost V 4 bases and J 3 bases, with 15 bases left between them. The CDR3 DNA reads TGCGCCAGCAGCCCTCATTGGGAGGTTTACACTGAAGCTTTCTTT. Protein sequence: CASSPHWEVYTEAFF.

This chain uses TRBV7-9 with TRBJ2-1; a weak D match, TRBD2 (5 bases). This CDR3 region has 15 residues. Trimming took off 2 bases at V and 8 bases at J, with 16 bases between the two ends. CDR1 is SEHNR and CDR2 is FQNEAQ in the germline V gene (reference sequence). The CDR3 reads CASSLRELVPHEQFF. CDR3 in DNA: TGTGCCAGCAGCTTACGGGAATTGGTACCCCATGAGCAGTTCTTC.

This clonotype was counted ten times or more. The V gene is TRBV12-3 or TRBV12-4, the J gene TRBJ2-2; TRBD1 is a possible D gene (5 bases). V lost 2 bases to trimming and J lost 8 bases, with 9 bases between them. CDR3 length equals 13 residues. The CDR3 loop reads CASSLMGPGELFF. CDR3 coding DNA: TGTGCCAGCAGTTTAATGGGGCCTGGGGAGCTGTTTTTT.

This clonotype showed up just a few times. V usage is TRBV7-9 and J usage is TRBJ2-1; D not certain. Germline loops: CDR1 SEHNR, CDR2 FQNEAQ (reference sequence). This CDR3 region has 13 residues. Trimming cost V 6 bases and J 0 bases, with 6 bases left between them. Here the CDR3 DNA reads TGTGCCAGCAGGGTCAGCTCCTACAATGAGCAGTTCTTC. Residues: CASRVSSYNEQFF.

The rearrangement joins TRBV6-2 or TRBV6-3 to TRBJ1-1; D perhaps matches TRBD1 (5 bases). The CDR3 covers 14 residues. Germline values: CDR1 MNHEY, CDR2 SVGEGT. Trimming cost V 6 bases and J 4 bases, with 15 bases left between them. CDR3 sequence reads: CASRRVAGGTEAFF. CDR3 coding DNA: TGTGCCAGCAGAAGGGTCGCCGGGGGCACTGAAGCTTTCTTT.

This clonotype occurred many times. The chain carries TRBV7-9 and TRBJ1-1, with no clear D. The ends were cut back, 5 bases at V and 1 base at J, with 11 bases in the middle. This CDR3 region has 14 residues. Germline CDR1 and CDR2: SEHNR and FQNEAQ (reference sequence). The CDR3 bases are TGTGCCAGCAGCCCCGACATACCGAACACTGAAGCTTTCTTT. Encoded protein: CASSPDIPNTEAFF.

This clonotype was recorded at least ten times. The J gene is TRBJ2-7, the V gene TRBV24-1; tentative D call: TRBD2 (7 bases). The CDR3 length is 14 residues. Looked up from germline, CDR1 is KGHDR and CDR2 is SFDVKD. Trimming removed 4 bases from V and 7 bases from J, with 16 bases in between. The CDR3 nucleotides are TGTGCCACCAGTGAACACGGGGGGCCAGGGGAGCAGTACTTC. Its protein is CATSEHGGPGEQYF.

This clonotype has a count of ten or more. The chain combines TRBV19 with TRBJ2-7; 13 positions match TRBD2. The CDR3 length is 16 residues. CDR1 and CDR2 (germline): LNHDA, SQIVND (reference sequence). The trim removed 5 bases at V and 3 bases at J, leaving 7 bases unmatched. The CDR3 region has the DNA TGTGCCAGTAGTTCCGGACTAGCGGGGGCCCTCTACGAGCAGTACTTC. As protein: CASSSGLAGALYEQYF.

This clonotype was detected ten times or more. The rearrangement joins TRBV6-1 to TRBJ2-1, with D perhaps TRBD2 (6 bases). Germline V gives CDR1 MNHNS, CDR2 SASEGT. The CDR3 sequence is 17 residues long. Trimming removed 8 bases at V and 4 bases at J, with 24 bases between. Here the CDR3 reads CASGREEFTGLYNEQFF. The DNA of the CDR3 is TGTGCCAGCGGCAGGGAGGAGTTTACTGGGTTGTACAATGAGCAGTTCTTC.

A few counts support this clonotype. The V call is TRBV12-3 or TRBV12-4, the J call TRBJ2-5, with TRBD2 matching 13 bases. With V trimmed by 5 bases and J by 1 base, 4 bases remained unmatched. The CDR3 totals 16 residues. The CDR3 region has the DNA TGTGCCAGCAGTCCGAGGACTAGCGGGGGCCAAGAGACCCAGTACTTC. Protein product: CASSPRTSGGQETQYF.

The table lists this clonotype with many counts. V usage is TRBV10-3 and J usage is TRBJ1-2, with 7 bases that match TRBD1. Germline V gene data show CDR1 as ENHRY and CDR2 as SYGVKD. The CDR3 runs 15 residues. Trimming removed 10 bases from V and 4 bases from J; junction bases left unmatched: 15. CDR3 protein: CATSGDSPIFYGYTF. CDR3 coding DNA: TGTGCCACCTCGGGGGACAGTCCAATATTCTATGGCTACACCTTC.

This clonotype occurred many times. The V call is TRBV19, the J call TRBJ1-5; tentatively, D is TRBD1 (5 bases). Germline V CDR1 and CDR2: LNHDA, SQIVND (reference sequence). Trimming removed 5 bases at V and 0 bases at J, with 11 bases between. This CDR3 is 15 amino acids long. The CDR3: CASSDSENSNQPQHF. The CDR3 nucleotides are TGTGCCAGTAGTGACAGCGAAAATAGCAATCAGCCCCAGCATTTT.

V usage is TRBV2 and J usage is TRBJ2-3; 7 bases fit TRBD1. The CDR3 covers 13 residues. Looked up from germline, CDR1 is SNHLY and CDR2 is FYNNEI. J gave up 8 bases and V 7 bases, and 9 bases lay outside the gene matches. CDR3 nucleotide sequence: TGTGCCAGCACGAGAGAGGGGGCGGGTACGCAGTATTTT. Translated, it gives CASTREGAGTQYF.

This clonotype was seen a handful of times. This chain connects TRBV4-3 to TRBJ1-1; 8 nucleotides align to TRBD1. CDR3 length: 17 residues. Losses at the gene ends were 0 bases for V and 0 bases for J; bases not matched to a gene: 6. The germline gives CDR1 LGHNA, CDR2 YSLEER. CDR3 sequence reads: CASSQDRQGALNTEAFF. CDR3 nucleotides: TGCGCCAGCAGCCAAGATCGGCAGGGGGCCCTGAACACTGAAGCTTTCTTT.

The genes are TRBV7-9 and TRBJ2-1, with 10 bases identical to TRBD2. Germline CDR1 reads SEHNR; CDR2 reads FQNEAQ (reference sequence). V shed 3 bases, J shed 5 bases, and the junction held 10 bases outside the gene matches. This CDR3 spans 17 amino acids. The CDR3 DNA sequence: TGTGCCAGCAGCTTTTCGTTTAGCGGGGGGCTGAACAATGAGCAGTTCTTC. Residues: CASSFSFSGGLNNEQFF.

The rearrangement joins TRBV11-2 to TRBJ1-1, with 8 bases matching TRBD1. CDR3 length equals 14 residues. The germline V gene encodes CDR1 SGHAT and CDR2 FQNNGV. V lost 3 bases, J lost 1 base, and 1 base stayed unmatched. Here the CDR3 reads CASSLQGANTEAFF. As DNA, the CDR3 is TGTGCCAGCAGCTTGCAGGGGGCGAACACTGAAGCTTTCTTT.

With regard to this clonotype: Relative to the germline gene, one junction end is altered; a read error may explain this. J is TRBJ2-3 and V is TRBV7-3; 8 nucleotides line up with TRBD2. This CDR3 comprises 16 residues. Germline-derived CDR1 and CDR2 are SGHTA and FQGTGA. The CDR3 region is CVSSFGLAGRSDTQYF. The CDR3 DNA is TGTGTCAGCAGCTTCGGACTAGCAGGGCGGTCAGATACGCAGTATTTT. Together with reference TRBV7-3 and TRBJ2-3, the CDR3 gives the full variable domain: GAGVSQTPSNKVTEKGKYVELRCDPISGHTALYWYRQSLGQGPEFLIYFQGTGAADDSGLPNDRFFAVRPEGSVSTLKIQRTERGDSAVYLCVSSFGLAGRSDTQYFGPGTRLTVL.

There are many counts of this clonotype. The chain is built from TRBV10-3 and TRBJ2-3; D unresolved. The CDR3 runs to 14 residues. Germline-derived CDR1 and CDR2 are ENHRY and SYGVKD. Trimming took 5 bases from V and 2 from J, leaving 11 bases between them. CDR3 amino acids: CAISSWSVTDTQYF. The CDR3 region has the DNA TGTGCCATCAGTTCATGGTCGGTCACAGATACGCAGTATTTT.

This clonotype occurred many times. The chain employs TRBV18 and TRBJ1-5; D is uncertain. The CDR3 sequence is 13 residues long. Trimming removed 2 bases from V and 5 bases from J, with 7 bases in between. The germline V gene has CDR1 KGHSH and CDR2 LQKENI. The CDR3 sequence: CASSPKSDQPQHF. The DNA of the CDR3 is TGTGCCAGCTCACCAAAGTCGGATCAGCCCCAGCATTTT.

This clonotype was recorded at least ten times. The CDR3 sequence: CASSLVDEQFF. The CDR3 DNA is TGTGCCAGCAGCTTGGTCGATGAGCAGTTCTTC. The V and J genes are TRBV5-6 and TRBJ2-1; D unresolved. This CDR3 spans 11 amino acids. Trimming took 0 bases from V and 8 from J, leaving 3 bases between them. Germline lookup yields CDR1 SGHDT and CDR2 YYEEEE.

This clonotype was detected many times. J is TRBJ2-3 and V is TRBV19; no reliable D call. Germline loops: CDR1 LNHDA, CDR2 SQIVND (reference sequence). The CDR3 covers 13 residues. V was pared by 8 bases and J by 0 bases, with 9 bases between. Here the CDR3 reads CASGWPSTDTQYF. The CDR3, as DNA: TGTGCCAGTGGCTGGCCCAGCACAGATACGCAGTATTTT.